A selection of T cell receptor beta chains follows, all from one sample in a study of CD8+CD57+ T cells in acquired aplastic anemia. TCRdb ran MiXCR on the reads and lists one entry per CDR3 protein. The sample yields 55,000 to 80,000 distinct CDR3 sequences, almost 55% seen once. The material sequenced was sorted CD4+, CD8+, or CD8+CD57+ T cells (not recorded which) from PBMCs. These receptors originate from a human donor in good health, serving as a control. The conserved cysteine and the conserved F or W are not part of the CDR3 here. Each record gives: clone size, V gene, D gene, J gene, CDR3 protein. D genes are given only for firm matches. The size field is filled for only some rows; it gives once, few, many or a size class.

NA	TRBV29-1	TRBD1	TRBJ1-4	SVGGTEGTNEKLF
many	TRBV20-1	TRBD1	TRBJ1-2	SANRDRGYYGYT
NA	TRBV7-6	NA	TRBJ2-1	ASRGTYNEQF
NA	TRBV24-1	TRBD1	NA	ATSLQGETQY
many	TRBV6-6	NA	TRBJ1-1	ASSRRYGEDTEAF
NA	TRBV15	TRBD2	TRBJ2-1	ATSRDPSGAFFAEQF
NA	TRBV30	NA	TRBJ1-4	AWSPGGELF
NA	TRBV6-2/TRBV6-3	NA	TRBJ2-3	ASSPSGGGTDTQY
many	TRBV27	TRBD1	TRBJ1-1	ASSFLGQGSTEAF
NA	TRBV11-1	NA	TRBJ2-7	ASSLGAPSLYYEQY
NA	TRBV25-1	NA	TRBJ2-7	ATGAGEQY
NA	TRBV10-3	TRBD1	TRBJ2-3	AIRQGEQSTDTQY
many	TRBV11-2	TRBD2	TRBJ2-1	ASSPRLAGSNHNEQF
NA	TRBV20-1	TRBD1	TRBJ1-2	SASGQAGLYGYT
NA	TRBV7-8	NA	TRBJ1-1	ASSPNGGRANTEAF
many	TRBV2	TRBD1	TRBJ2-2	ASRVEWGQEPNTGELF
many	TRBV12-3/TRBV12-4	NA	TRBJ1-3	ASSFSAGNTIY
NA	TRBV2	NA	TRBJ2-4	ASTGEVNIQY
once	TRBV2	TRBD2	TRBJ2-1	ASSEVGGPSDEQF
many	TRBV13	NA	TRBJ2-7	ASSLGVSVYEQY
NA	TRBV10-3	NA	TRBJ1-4	AISEGDEKLF
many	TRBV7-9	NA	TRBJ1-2	ASSLAPGVSSYGYT
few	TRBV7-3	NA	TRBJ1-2	ASRELRDGYT
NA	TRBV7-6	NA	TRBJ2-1	ASSVDPLAQF
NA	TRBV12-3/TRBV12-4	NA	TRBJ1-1	ASSPVPGNQAF
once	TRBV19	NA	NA	ASSIDDGAYEQY
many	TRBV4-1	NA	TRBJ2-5	ASSQDRTGQETQY
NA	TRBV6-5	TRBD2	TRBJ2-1	ASSWAGGDNEQF
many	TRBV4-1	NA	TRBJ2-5	ASSQDQGEETQY
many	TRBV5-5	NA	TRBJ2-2	ASSLLRITGELF
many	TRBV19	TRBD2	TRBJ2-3	ASSQLLPAGGLTGTDTQY
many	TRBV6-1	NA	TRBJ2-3	ASSAILDGPTDTQY
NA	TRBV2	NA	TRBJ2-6	ASHTISGANVLT
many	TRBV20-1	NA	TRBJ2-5	SAPSLKWGPGETQY
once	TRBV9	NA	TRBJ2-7	ASSVVYEQY
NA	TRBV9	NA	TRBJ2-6	ASSPWSSGANVLT
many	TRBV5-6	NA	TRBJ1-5	ASSSWYTKYSNQPQH
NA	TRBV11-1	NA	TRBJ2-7	ASSLVGGRSSHKQY
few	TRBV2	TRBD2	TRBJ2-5	ASGQAGETQY
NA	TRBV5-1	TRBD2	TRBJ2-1	ASSRTSGGAYNEQF
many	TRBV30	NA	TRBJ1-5	AWNRKGPNQPQH
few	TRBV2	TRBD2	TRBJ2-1	ASSGGLAGGLNEQF
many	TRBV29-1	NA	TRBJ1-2	SARANNYGYT
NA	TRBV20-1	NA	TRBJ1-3	SARDRPGNTIY
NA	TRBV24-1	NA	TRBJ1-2	ATSDSGAGGYT
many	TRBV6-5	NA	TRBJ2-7	ASSYVGDNSYEQY
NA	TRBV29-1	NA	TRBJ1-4	SVEERNEKLF
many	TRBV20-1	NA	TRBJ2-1	SARQDNEQF
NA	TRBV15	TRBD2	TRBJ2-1	ATSTAGDSYNEQF
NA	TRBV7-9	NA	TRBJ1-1	ASSLLEHTEAF
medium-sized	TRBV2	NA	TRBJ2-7	ASSEAWGAVYEQY
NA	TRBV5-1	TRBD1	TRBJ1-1	ASSLPWRQGASEAF